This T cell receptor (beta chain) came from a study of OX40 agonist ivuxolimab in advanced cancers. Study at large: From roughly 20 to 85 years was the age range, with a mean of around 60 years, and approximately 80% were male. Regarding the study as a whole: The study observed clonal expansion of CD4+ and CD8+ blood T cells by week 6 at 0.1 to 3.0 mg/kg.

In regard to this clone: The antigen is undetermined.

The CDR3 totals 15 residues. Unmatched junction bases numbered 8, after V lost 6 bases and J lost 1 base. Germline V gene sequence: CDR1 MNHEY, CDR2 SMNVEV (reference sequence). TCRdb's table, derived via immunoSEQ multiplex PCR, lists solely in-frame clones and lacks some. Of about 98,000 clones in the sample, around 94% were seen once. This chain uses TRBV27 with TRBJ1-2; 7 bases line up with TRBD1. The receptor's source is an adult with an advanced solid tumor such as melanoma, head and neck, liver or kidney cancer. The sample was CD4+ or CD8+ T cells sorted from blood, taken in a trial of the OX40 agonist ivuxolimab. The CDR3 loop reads CASSQWDRVNYGYTF. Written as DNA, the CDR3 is TGTGCCAGCAGCCAGTGGGACAGAGTTAACTATGGCTACACCTTC.